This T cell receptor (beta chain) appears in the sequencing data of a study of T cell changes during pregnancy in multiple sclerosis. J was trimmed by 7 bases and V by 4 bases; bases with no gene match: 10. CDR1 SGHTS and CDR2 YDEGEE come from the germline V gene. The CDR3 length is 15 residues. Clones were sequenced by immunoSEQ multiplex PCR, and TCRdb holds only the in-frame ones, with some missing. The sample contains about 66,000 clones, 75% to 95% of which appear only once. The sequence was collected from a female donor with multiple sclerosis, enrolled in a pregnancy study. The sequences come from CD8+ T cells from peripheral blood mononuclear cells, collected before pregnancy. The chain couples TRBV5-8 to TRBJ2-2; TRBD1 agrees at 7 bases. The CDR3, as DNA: TGTGCCAGCAGCAATCGACAGGGAGCGATCGGGGAGCTGTTTTTT. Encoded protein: CASSNRQGAIGELFF.